A single sample is the source of the 23 T cell receptor beta chains below, sequenced in a study of T cell responses to AZD1222 COVID-19 vaccine. The data were produced by immunoSEQ multiplex PCR, yet TCRdb's version contains in-frame clones alone and is incomplete. Among around 78,000 clones listed, 90% were seen once. The sequencing here drew on peripheral blood, taken 28 days after the second AZD1222 dose. The receptor set was obtained from an adult who received the AZD1222 COVID-19 vaccine.

The gene calls are TRBV6-2 or TRBV6-3 and TRBJ2-5; D unclear. Germline lookup yields CDR1 MNHEY and CDR2 SVGEGT. This CDR3 contains 14 residues. Trimming shortened V by 0 bases and J by 3 bases, and 8 bases separated the two germline ends. This CDR3 reads CASSYSMLEETQYF. The CDR3 region has the DNA TGTGCCAGCAGTTACTCGATGCTAGAAGAGACCCAGTACTTC.

The chain couples TRBV6-5 to TRBJ2-7, with D hard to call. The germline CDR1 and CDR2 sequences are MNHEY and SVGAGI. The CDR3 is 14 residues long. The germline V and J ends were trimmed by 4 bases and 0 bases, with 10 bases remaining between them. The CDR3 nucleotides are TGTGCCAGCAGTTCTGCCTACCCCTCCTACGAGCAGTACTTC. Its translation is CASSSAYPSYEQYF.

V usage is TRBV18 and J usage is TRBJ1-5; D unresolved. The CDR3 totals 14 residues. V dropped 3 bases and J dropped 1 base, with 7 bases sitting between them. CDR1 and CDR2 from the germline V gene are KGHSH and LQKENI. In nucleotides, the CDR3 is TGTGCCAGCTCACCGAAACGGAGCAATCAGCCCCAGCATTTT. As protein: CASSPKRSNQPQHF.

The gene calls are TRBV24-1 and TRBJ1-5; 7 positions agree with TRBD1. This CDR3 spans 14 amino acids. After removal of 8 bases from V and 5 bases from J, the junction contained 8 bases not matched to a gene. Germline lookup yields CDR1 KGHDR and CDR2 SFDVKD. The CDR3 sequence is CATIFTGTDQPQHF. CDR3 nucleotide sequence: TGTGCCACCATCTTTACAGGGACAGATCAGCCCCAGCATTTT.

This chain connects TRBV6-5 to TRBJ1-4, with 11 bases lining up with TRBD1. The CDR3 has 15 amino acids. Germline CDR1 reads MNHEY; CDR2 reads SVGAGI. Germline trimming cut 7 bases from V and 10 bases from J; bases unmatched to any gene: 11. The CDR3 spells CASTTGTGGSGKLFF. Here the CDR3 DNA reads TGTGCCAGCACAACCGGGACAGGGGGTTCGGGAAAACTGTTTTTT.

The rearrangement links TRBV3-1 (or the pseudogene TRBV3-2) to TRBJ2-7; D is possibly TRBD1 (5 bases). The germline V gene encodes CDR1 LGHDT and CDR2 YNNKEL (reference sequence). With 3 bases removed from V and 9 bases from J, the gap between germline ends came to 12 bases. The CDR3 has 12 amino acids. CDR3 bases: TGTGCCAGCAGCCACGACAGCTCGGGGCAGTACTTC. Translated: CASSHDSSGQYF.

The chain carries TRBV30 and TRBJ2-1; D is unresolved. Germline CDR1 reads GTSNPN; CDR2 reads SVGIG (reference sequence). This CDR3 region has 9 residues. V was cut by 0 bases and J by 15 bases, with 6 bases left in between. CDR3 sequence reads: CAWSVKSFF. CDR3 coding DNA: TGTGCCTGGAGTGTTAAGTCGTTCTTC.

The chain uses TRBV18 and TRBJ1-4; D not resolved. Looked up from germline, CDR1 is KGHSH and CDR2 is LQKENI. V was pared by 2 bases and J by 0 bases, with 4 bases between. This CDR3 contains 14 residues. CDR3 residues: CASSPRTTNEKLFF. As DNA, the CDR3 is TGTGCCAGCTCACCAAGAACAACTAATGAAAAACTGTTTTTT.

A few counts support this clone. The chain has TRBV11-1 and TRBJ2-7; D tentatively fits TRBD1 or TRBD2 (5 bases each). V dropped 8 bases and J dropped 2 bases, with 13 bases sitting between them. The CDR3 contains 13 residues. The germline V gene encodes CDR1 SGHAT and CDR2 FQDESV (reference sequence). CDR3 in DNA: TGTGCCAGCGGCCGGGACGTAGCCTACGAGCAGTACTTC. Its protein is CASGRDVAYEQYF.

The genes are TRBV5-1 and TRBJ2-7, with D unclear. Trimming took 6 bases from V and 4 from J, leaving 14 bases between them. The CDR3 loop spans 13 amino acids. Germline lookup yields CDR1 SGHRS and CDR2 YFSETQ. CDR3 DNA: TGCGCCAGCATGCAAGGAGATGGTTACGAGCAGTACTTC. Translating it yields CASMQGDGYEQYF.

The chain employs TRBV10-3 and TRBJ2-1; 14 nucleotides line up with TRBD2. Germline CDR1 is ENHRY and CDR2 is SYGVKD. Trimming took 7 bases from V and 7 from J; bases not matched to a gene: 3. The CDR3 runs 14 residues. The CDR3 loop reads CAITGLAGGNEQFF. The CDR3 bases are TGTGCCATCACCGGACTAGCGGGAGGAAATGAGCAGTTCTTC.

The chain couples TRBV7-3 to TRBJ2-5; perhaps D is TRBD1 or TRBD2 (5 bases each). CDR1 and CDR2 (germline): SGHTA, FQGTGA. V shed 5 bases and J shed 5 bases, with 18 bases lying between them. This CDR3 comprises 15 residues. The CDR3 region is CASSRKRGVGETQYF. The CDR3 DNA reads TGTGCCAGCAGCCGGAAGAGGGGAGTCGGGGAGACCCAGTACTTC.

V and J are TRBV11-3 and TRBJ2-1; perhaps TRBD2 as D (6 bases). In germline, CDR1 is SGHNT, CDR2 YENEEA. CDR3 length equals 15 residues. V lost 4 bases and J lost 8, with 18 bases in between. DNA for the CDR3: TGTGCCAGCAGCTCCCTAGGGCACACGGGGGATGAGCAGTTCTTC. It translates to CASSSLGHTGDEQFF.

The V call is TRBV15, the J call TRBJ1-1; D gene ambiguous. V lost 3 bases to trimming and J lost 0 bases, with 5 bases between them. The CDR3 consists of 13 residues. Germline assignment: CDR1 LNHNV and CDR2 YYDKDF (reference sequence). The CDR3 loop is CATSRTVNTEAFF. The CDR3 region has the DNA TGTGCCACCAGCAGGACGGTGAACACTGAAGCTTTCTTT.

The chain links TRBV3-1 (or the pseudogene TRBV3-2) to TRBJ1-3; TRBD1 is a possible D gene (5 bases). Germline CDR1 and CDR2: LGHDT and YNNKEL (reference sequence). The CDR3 runs to 14 residues. Trimming cost V 4 bases and J 1 base, with 8 bases left between them. In nucleotides, the CDR3 is TGTGCCAGCAGCCTCAGGGATTCTGGAAACACCATATATTTT. Its translation: CASSLRDSGNTIYF.

There are a few counts of this clone. V usage is TRBV7-8 and J usage is TRBJ1-1; 7 positions agree with TRBD1. Trimming removed 5 bases from V and 0 bases from J; junction bases left unmatched: 9. The CDR3 consists of 16 residues. Germline CDR1 reads SGHVS; CDR2 reads FQNEAQ. The CDR3 region is CASSARPGGMNTEAFF. The CDR3 nucleotides read TGTGCCAGCAGCGCCCGCCCAGGGGGTATGAACACTGAAGCTTTCTTT.

Points on this clone: This sample also contains other DNA sequences that code for the same CDR3. This chain uses TRBV7-2 with TRBJ1-2, with TRBD1 matching over 10 bases. The CDR3 runs to 15 residues. V shed 1 base, J shed 8 bases, and the junction held 7 bases outside the gene matches. Germline assignment: CDR1 SGHTA and CDR2 FQGNSA. Written as DNA, the CDR3 is TGTGCCAGCAGCTTAGGAGGGACAGGGGTTAGCGGCTACACCTTC. Translating it yields CASSLGGTGVSGYTF.

This chain joins TRBV4-3 and TRBJ2-3; the D gene is possibly TRBD2 (6 bases). Germline-derived CDR1 and CDR2 are LGHNA and YSLEER. V lost 0 bases, J lost 2 bases, and 12 bases lay in between. The CDR3 has 16 residues. The CDR3, as DNA: TGCGCCAGCAGCCAAGAGGGGACTTGGAACACAGATACGCAGTATTTT. It codes for CASSQEGTWNTDTQYF.

This chain uses TRBV19 with TRBJ1-6; a possible D gene is TRBD1 (5 bases). V was cut by 1 base and J by 7 bases, with 14 bases left in between. This CDR3 is built from 16 residues. Germline V lookup: CDR1 LNHDA, CDR2 SQIVND (reference sequence). Written as DNA, the CDR3 is TGTGCCAGTAGTATAGGATACAGGTTTTCCAATTCACCCCTCCACTTT. Its protein product is CASSIGYRFSNSPLHF. The full variable domain, with the rest looked up from reference TRBV19 and TRBJ1-6, is DGGITQSPKYLFRKEGQNVTLSCEQNLNHDAMYWYRQDPGQGLRLIYYSQIVNDFQKGDIAEGYSVSREKKESFPLTVTSAQKNPTAFYLCASSIGYRFSNSPLHFGNGTRLTVT.

The chain joins TRBV4-1 to TRBJ2-2, with 10 bases identical to TRBD2. Germline V gene sequence: CDR1 MGHRA, CDR2 YSYEKL. The CDR3 consists of 14 residues. Trimming removed 8 bases from V and 5 bases from J; junction bases left unmatched: 5. The CDR3 spells CASSAGGPTGELFF. The DNA of the CDR3 is TGCGCCAGCTCAGCGGGGGGGCCAACCGGGGAGCTGTTTTTT.

The sample holds a few counts of this clone. The DNA of the CDR3 is TGTGCCAGCAGCCGGGACAGGGCTGGAAACACCATATATTTT. Protein product: CASSRDRAGNTIYF. V gene TRBV5-4 combines with J gene TRBJ1-3; 9 bases are a match to TRBD1. V trimming: 4 bases; J trimming: 2 bases; junction bases outside the gene matches: 1. CDR3 size: 14 residues. Germline assignment: CDR1 SGHNT and CDR2 YYREEE (reference sequence).

This chain connects TRBV6-5 to TRBJ2-1; 7 nucleotides align to TRBD2. CDR1 is MNHEY, CDR2 SVGAGI, per germline. V lost 6 bases and J lost 9; bases outside the gene matches: 5. The CDR3 runs to 12 residues. This CDR3 is CASSQLASEQFF. CDR3 DNA: TGTGCCAGCAGCCAACTAGCGAGTGAGCAGTTCTTC.

The J gene is TRBJ1-3, the V gene TRBV7-3, with D hard to call. Germline-derived CDR1 and CDR2 are SGHTA and FQGTGA. With 0 bases removed from V and 6 bases from J, the gap between germline ends came to 9 bases. CDR3 size: 14 residues. The CDR3 DNA is TGTGCCAGCAGCTTAACCGGTAACGAAAACACCATATATTTT. Translated, it gives CASSLTGNENTIYF. The variable domain in full, completed from reference TRBV7-3 and TRBJ1-3, reads GAGVSQTPSNKVTEKGKYVELRCDPISGHTALYWYRQSLGQGPEFLIYFQGTGAADDSGLPNDRFFAVRPEGSVSTLKIQRTERGDSAVYLCASSLTGNENTIYFGEGSWLTVV.